This passage covers 30 T cell receptor beta chains from one sample sequenced in a study of PD-L1 blockade in urothelial cancer. Assay used: immunoSEQ multiplex PCR; TCRdb lists only in-frame clones, some missing. The sample lists about 120,000 clones; 80% to 95% were seen once. The time point is: peripheral blood 6 weeks after treatment start. Sequences were derived from PBMCs, sampled around atezolizumab (anti-PD-L1) treatment. Every receptor here comes from a man in his sixties with urothelial cancer.

This chain links TRBV5-6 with TRBJ1-1, with 8 bases lining up with TRBD1. CDR1 and CDR2 from the germline V gene are SGHDT and YYEEEE. The CDR3 sequence is 14 residues long. V dropped 2 bases and J dropped 7; count of bases not matched to a gene: 7. The CDR3 DNA reads TGTGCCAGCAGCTTTGATCAGGGGGCGGGTGAAGCTTTCTTT. Protein: CASSFDQGAGEAFF.

The chain joins TRBV28 to TRBJ1-5; no reliable D call. Germline CDR1 reads MDHEN; CDR2 reads SYDVKM. The germline V and J ends were trimmed by 4 bases and 7 bases, with 11 bases remaining between them. The CDR3 has 13 residues. This CDR3 is CASSSYPRQPQHF. The CDR3 region has the DNA TGTGCCAGCAGTTCCTACCCGAGACAGCCCCAGCATTTT.

This chain uses TRBV6-5 with TRBJ2-5, with D perhaps matching TRBD1 (5 bases). V was pared by 0 bases and J by 2 bases, with 7 bases between. The CDR3 is 14 amino acids. Germline CDR1 and CDR2: MNHEY and SVGAGI. As DNA, the CDR3 is TGTGCCAGCAGTTACTCGGACATACAAGAGACCCAGTACTTC. The encoded protein is CASSYSDIQETQYF.

The V gene is TRBV14, the J gene TRBJ2-5; 9 bases align to TRBD1. Trimming cost V 4 bases and J 9 bases; bases outside gene matches: 15. Germline lookup yields CDR1 SGHDN and CDR2 FVKESK. The CDR3 has 16 residues. The CDR3 loop reads CASSPLRTGAVLAQYF. In DNA form, the CDR3 reads TGTGCCAGCAGCCCTCTTCGGACAGGGGCGGTTCTGGCCCAGTACTTC.

The CDR3 protein is CASSPRRLTDTQYF. In nucleotides, the CDR3 is TGTGCCAGCTCACCGAGGAGACTCACAGATACGCAGTATTTT. This chain links TRBV18 with TRBJ2-3; D is unresolved. There are 14 residues in the CDR3. With 3 bases removed from V and 2 bases from J, the gap between germline ends came to 9 bases. Germline loops: CDR1 KGHSH, CDR2 LQKENI.

The rearrangement links TRBV4-1 to TRBJ2-3, with TRBD2 as a possible D gene (5 bases). Trimming stripped 1 base from V and 7 bases from J, with 15 bases between. The V gene's germline CDR1 is MGHRA and CDR2 YSYEKL. This CDR3 has 15 residues. The CDR3 reads CASSQGTRNINTQYF. The CDR3 region has the DNA TGCGCCAGCAGCCAAGGGACTCGTAATATAAATACGCAGTATTTT.

The genes are TRBV2 and TRBJ1-6, with TRBD1 as a possible D gene (5 bases). The CDR3 runs to 13 residues. The V gene's germline CDR1 is SNHLY and CDR2 FYNNEI. Between the trimmed V and J ends, which lost 6 bases and 4 bases, there was a span of 7 bases. The CDR3 reads CASRGQYNSPLHF. The DNA of the CDR3 is TGTGCCAGCAGGGGGCAATATAATTCACCCCTCCACTTT.

V gene TRBV5-4 combines with J gene TRBJ2-5, with D tentatively TRBD1 (5 bases). The CDR3 runs to 14 residues. The germline V and J ends were trimmed by 2 bases and 5 bases, with 13 bases remaining between them. Germline V gives CDR1 SGHNT, CDR2 YYREEE (reference sequence). The CDR3 nucleotides are TGTGCCAGCAGCTTCGGGCAGGGTATGGAGACCCAGTACTTC. It specifies CASSFGQGMETQYF.

This chain connects TRBV5-4 to TRBJ2-7, with 14 bases lining up with TRBD2. Per the germline V gene, CDR1 is SGHNT and CDR2 is YYREEE (reference sequence). With 4 bases clipped from V and 5 bases from J, the junction kept 2 bases outside the gene matches. This CDR3 is built from 14 residues. CDR3 bases: TGTGCCAGCAGCCAGGGACTAGCGGGAGACGAGCAGTACTTC. It yields the protein CASSQGLAGDEQYF.

The chain combines TRBV5-8 with TRBJ1-1; D is undetermined. V gave up 4 bases and J gave up 6 bases, with 10 bases separating them. The CDR3 runs 12 residues. From germline, CDR1 is SGHTS and CDR2 YDEGEE. The CDR3 DNA reads as TGTGCCAGCAGCCGACTGGGAGCTGAAGCTTTCTTT. It is translated as CASSRLGAEAFF.

This clone was recorded once. V and J are TRBV4-2 and TRBJ2-2; 11 nucleotides match TRBD2. V gave up 1 base and J gave up 4 bases; unmatched junction bases: 8. CDR1 LGHNA and CDR2 YNFKEQ come from the germline V gene. This CDR3 contains 18 residues. In DNA, the CDR3 is TGTGCCAGCAGCCAAGTTACTAGCGGGGGCGGGGGCACCGGGGAGCTGTTTTTT. This encodes CASSQVTSGGGGTGELFF.

V usage is TRBV9 and J usage is TRBJ2-5; 7 bases match TRBD1. Germline CDR1 and CDR2: SGDLS and YYNGEE. V gave up 3 bases and J gave up 5 bases; unmatched junction bases: 10. The CDR3 loop spans 15 amino acids. In DNA, the CDR3 is TGTGCCAGCAGCGGAACCGGGACAGCCGGCGAGACCCAGTACTTC. It codes for CASSGTGTAGETQYF.

V and J are TRBV7-2 and TRBJ2-7, with D maybe TRBD2 (6 bases). V lost 0 bases to trimming and J lost 0 bases, with 18 bases between them. The germline V gene has CDR1 SGHTA and CDR2 FQGNSA. CDR3 length: 18 amino acids. The CDR3 bases are TGTGCCAGCAGCTTAGCGGGTGTCCTAGCGCCGAGCTCCTACGAGCAGTACTTC. Encoded protein: CASSLAGVLAPSSYEQYF.

This rearrangement joins TRBV6-1 to TRBJ1-3; no firm D call. The germline CDR1 and CDR2 sequences are MNHNS and SASEGT. The CDR3 is 16 amino acids. Trimming stripped 2 bases from V and 0 bases from J, with 11 bases between. The CDR3 region is CASSELGGSSGNTIYF. In DNA form, the CDR3 reads TGTGCCAGCAGTGAACTCGGCGGGAGCTCTGGAAACACCATATATTTT.

The chain joins TRBV4-2 to TRBJ2-7, with a weak D call TRBD2 (6 bases). CDR3 length: 13 residues. Germline CDR1 reads LGHNA; CDR2 reads YNFKEQ. The V and J ends lost 2 bases and 4 bases respectively, with 9 bases between them. CDR3 loop: CASSQSSEYEQYF. The CDR3 DNA reads as TGTGCCAGCAGCCAATCTAGCGAATACGAGCAGTACTTC.

This sequence joins TRBV6-5 and TRBJ2-4, with 12 bases aligning to TRBD2. V was clipped by 5 bases and J by 6 bases; unmatched bases: 5. From germline, CDR1 is MNHEY and CDR2 SVGAGI. CDR3 length equals 15 residues. CDR3 DNA: TGTGCCAGCAGTCCCGAACTAGCGGGGGGAAACATTCAGTACTTC. It translates to CASSPELAGGNIQYF.

V is TRBV11-2 and J is TRBJ2-3, with 11 bases matching TRBD2. The CDR3 loop spans 18 amino acids. J was trimmed by 1 base and V by 5 bases; bases with no gene match: 11. Germline CDR1 SGHAT, CDR2 FQNNGV. The CDR3: CASSHGPSGRWGTDTQYF. CDR3 coding DNA: TGTGCCAGCAGCCATGGGCCTAGCGGGAGGTGGGGCACAGATACGCAGTATTTT.

CDR3: CASSQVSRAPGNEQFF. The CDR3 DNA reads TGCGCCAGCAGCCAAGTTTCCCGAGCTCCCGGGAATGAGCAGTTCTTC. The V gene is TRBV4-1, the J gene TRBJ2-1; D is unresolved. Germline V gives CDR1 MGHRA, CDR2 YSYEKL. V was clipped by 1 base and J by 7 bases, with 17 bases between them. There are 16 residues in the CDR3.

V is TRBV19 and J is TRBJ2-6, with 15 positions matching TRBD2. Losses at the gene ends were 5 bases for V and 2 bases for J; bases not matched to a gene: 4. This CDR3 spans 18 amino acids. The germline CDR1 and CDR2 sequences are LNHDA and SQIVND (reference sequence). The CDR3 coding sequence is TGTGCCAGTAGTGTTTGGACTAGCGGGAGGGCTGGGGCCAACGTCCTGACTTTC. Amino acids: CASSVWTSGRAGANVLTF.

This chain uses TRBV13 with TRBJ2-2; maybe TRBD1 (7 bases). V lost 3 bases, J lost 3 bases, and 17 bases lay in between. The CDR3 runs to 17 residues. Per the germline V gene, CDR1 is PRHDT and CDR2 is FYEKMQ (reference sequence). CDR3 nucleotide sequence: TGTGCCAGCAGCTTCTATCGAGACAGGGAGGACACCGGGGAGCTGTTTTTT. Translating gives CASSFYRDREDTGELFF.

The CDR3 reads CASSPLYEQYF. CDR3 nucleotides: TGCGCCAGCAGTCCTCTCTACGAGCAGTACTTC. The chain has TRBV10-2 and TRBJ2-7; D gene uncertain. Germline CDR1 is WSHSY and CDR2 is SAAADI. The CDR3 sequence is 11 residues long. V shed 5 bases and J shed 3 bases, with 5 bases lying between them.

This clone was found once. The gene calls are TRBV11-3 and TRBJ2-1, with 8 bases aligning to TRBD2. Germline V lookup: CDR1 SGHNT, CDR2 YENEEA. V lost 1 base and J lost 0; bases outside the gene matches: 5. This CDR3 region has 17 residues. CDR3 sequence reads: CASSLAGGGSSYNEQFF. CDR3 nucleotides: TGTGCCAGCAGCTTAGCGGGCGGGGGGAGCTCCTACAATGAGCAGTTCTTC.

The V call is TRBV6-5, the J call TRBJ1-2, with a tentative D call TRBD1 (5 bases). The CDR3 spans 13 residues. The germline V and J ends were trimmed by 4 bases and 4 bases, with 10 bases remaining between them. In germline, CDR1 is MNHEY, CDR2 SVGAGI. CDR3 in amino acids: CASSLSQGYGYTF. The CDR3 DNA follows: TGTGCCAGCAGTTTGAGCCAGGGCTATGGCTACACCTTC.

The chain combines TRBV19 with TRBJ2-2, with 10 bases that match TRBD1. CDR1 LNHDA and CDR2 SQIVND come from the germline V gene (reference sequence). The trim removed 9 bases at V and 5 bases at J, leaving 6 bases unmatched. The CDR3 loop spans 14 amino acids. CDR3 DNA: TGTGCCAGCACCGGGACAGGGGAAACCGGGGAGCTGTTTTTT. Protein sequence: CASTGTGETGELFF.

As DNA, the CDR3 is TGCGCCAGCAGCTTCGGGACTAGCGGGAACATTCAGTACTTC. Translated: CASSFGTSGNIQYF. This chain uses TRBV5-1 with TRBJ2-4, with 12 bases aligning to TRBD2. Germline values: CDR1 SGHRS, CDR2 YFSETQ. With 2 bases clipped from V and 7 bases from J, the junction kept 1 base outside the gene matches. This CDR3 region has 14 residues. Using reference TRBV5-1 and TRBJ2-4 for the parts outside the CDR3, the full variable domain is KAGVTQTPRYLIKTRGQQVTLSCSPISGHRSVSWYQQTPGQGLQFLFEYFSETQRNKGNFPGRFSGRQFSNSRSEMNVSTLELGDSALYLCASSFGTSGNIQYFGAGTRLSVL.

The rearrangement joins TRBV13 to TRBJ2-5; 13 nucleotides line up with TRBD2. The V segment lost 5 bases and the J segment 3 bases; nucleotides outside the gene matches: 3. CDR1 and CDR2 (germline): PRHDT, FYEKMQ (reference sequence). The CDR3 covers 15 residues. CDR3 amino acids: CASSPTSGGEETQYF. The CDR3 DNA is TGTGCCAGCAGCCCTACTAGCGGGGGGGAAGAGACCCAGTACTTC.

The chain couples TRBV6-5 to TRBJ2-7, with 7 bases identical to TRBD1. J lost 0 bases, V lost 2 bases, and 4 bases had no gene match. Germline CDR1 and CDR2: MNHEY and SVGAGI. There are 15 residues in the CDR3. As DNA, the CDR3 is TGTGCCAGCAGTTACGCCGGGACAGCCTCCTACGAGCAGTACTTC. It translates to CASSYAGTASYEQYF.

The genes are TRBV4-3 and TRBJ2-1; no clear D gene. Trimming cost V 0 bases and J 5 bases, with 8 bases left between them. The CDR3 covers 14 residues. CDR1 and CDR2 from the germline V gene are LGHNA and YSLEER. CDR3 region: CASSQDAINNEQFF. CDR3 DNA sequence: TGCGCCAGCAGCCAAGACGCTATTAACAATGAGCAGTTCTTC.

This clone was seen once. The J gene is TRBJ1-4, the V gene TRBV7-2; D uncertain. V lost 3 bases and J 7 bases, leaving 9 bases between the germline ends. CDR1 and CDR2 (germline): SGHTA, FQGNSA. The CDR3 is made up of 13 amino acids. This chain's CDR3 is CASSLQTGEKLFF. As DNA, the CDR3 is TGTGCCAGCAGCTTGCAAACGGGTGAAAAACTGTTTTTT.

The sample holds one count of this clone. The V call is TRBV6-5, the J call TRBJ2-7; possibly TRBD1 for D (5 bases). CDR3 length equals 13 residues. The ends were cut back, 3 bases at V and 9 bases at J, with 15 bases in the middle. The germline CDR1 and CDR2 sequences are MNHEY and SVGAGI. DNA for the CDR3: TGTGCCAGCAGTTATAGCATCGACAGCGTGCAGTACTTC. It is translated as CASSYSIDSVQYF.